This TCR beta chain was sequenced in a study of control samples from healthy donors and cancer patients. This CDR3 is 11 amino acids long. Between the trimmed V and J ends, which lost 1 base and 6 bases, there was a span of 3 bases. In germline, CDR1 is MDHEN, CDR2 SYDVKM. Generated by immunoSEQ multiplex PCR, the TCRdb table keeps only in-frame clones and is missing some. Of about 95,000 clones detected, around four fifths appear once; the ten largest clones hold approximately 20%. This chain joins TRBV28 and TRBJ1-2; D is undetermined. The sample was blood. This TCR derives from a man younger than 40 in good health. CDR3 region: CASSLSHGYTF. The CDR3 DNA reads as TGTGCCAGCAGTTTATCTCATGGCTACACCTTC.